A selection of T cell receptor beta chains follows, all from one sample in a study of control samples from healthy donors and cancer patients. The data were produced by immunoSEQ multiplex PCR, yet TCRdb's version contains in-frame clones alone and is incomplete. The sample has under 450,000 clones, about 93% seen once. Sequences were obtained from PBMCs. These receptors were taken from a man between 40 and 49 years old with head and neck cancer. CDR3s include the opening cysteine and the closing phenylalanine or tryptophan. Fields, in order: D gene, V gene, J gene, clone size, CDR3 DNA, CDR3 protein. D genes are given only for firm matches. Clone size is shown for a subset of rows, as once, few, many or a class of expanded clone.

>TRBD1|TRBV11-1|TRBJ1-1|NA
TGTGCCAGCAGCTTAGAGGGACAGCTTGAAGCTTTCTTT
CASSLEGQLEAFF
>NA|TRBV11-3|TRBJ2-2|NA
TGTGCCAGCAGCAAACGCCGCCCGGAGGGGTTCACCGGGGAGCTGTTTTTT
CASSKRRPEGFTGELFF
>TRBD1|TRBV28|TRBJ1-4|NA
TGTGCCAGCAGCTCCCTCGCACAGGGGTTAAATGAAAAACTGTTTTTT
CASSSLAQGLNEKLFF
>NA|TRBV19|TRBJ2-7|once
TGTGCCAGTAGTAGGACGGATACCTACGAGCAGTACTTC
CASSRTDTYEQYF
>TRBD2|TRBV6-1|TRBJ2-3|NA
TGTGCCACCGCCATTGCGGGAGGGGATACGCAGTATTTT
CATAIAGGDTQYF
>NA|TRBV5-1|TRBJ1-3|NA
TGCGCCAGCAGCTTGGAGGGGTCCTCTGGAAACACCATATATTTT
CASSLEGSSGNTIYF
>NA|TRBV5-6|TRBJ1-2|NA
TGTGCCAGCAGCTTGGTTCAGGCGGCGGGCTACACCTTC
CASSLVQAAGYTF
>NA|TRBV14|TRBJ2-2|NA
TGTGCCAGCAGCCAAGATCTTGCCGGGGAGCTGTTTTTT
CASSQDLAGELFF
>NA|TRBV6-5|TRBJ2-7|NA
TGTGCCAGCATATCGGACGACTACGAGCAGTACTTC
CASISDDYEQYF
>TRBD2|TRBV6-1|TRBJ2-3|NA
TGTGCCAGCAGTGAGTCAATAGCGGGCGTAGATACGCAGTATTTT
CASSESIAGVDTQYF